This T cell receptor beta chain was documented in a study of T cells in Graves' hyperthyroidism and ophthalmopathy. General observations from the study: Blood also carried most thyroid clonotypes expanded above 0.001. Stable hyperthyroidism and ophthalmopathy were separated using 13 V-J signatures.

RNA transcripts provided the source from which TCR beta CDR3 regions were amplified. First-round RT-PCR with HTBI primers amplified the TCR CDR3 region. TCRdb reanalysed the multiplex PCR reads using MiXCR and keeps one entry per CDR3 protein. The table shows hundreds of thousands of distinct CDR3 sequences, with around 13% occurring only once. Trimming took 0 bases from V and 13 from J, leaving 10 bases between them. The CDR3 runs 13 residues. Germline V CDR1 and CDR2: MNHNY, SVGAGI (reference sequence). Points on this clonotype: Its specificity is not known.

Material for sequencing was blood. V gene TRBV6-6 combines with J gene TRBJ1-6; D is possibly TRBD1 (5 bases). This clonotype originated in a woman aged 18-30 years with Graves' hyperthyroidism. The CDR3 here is CASSYSDSFPLHF. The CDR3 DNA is TGTGCCAGCAGTTACTCTGACAGTTTTCCCCTCCACTTT.